This TCR beta chain was obtained from a study of shared clonotypes between healthy human individuals. Study conclusions and caveats: Compared with clonotypes that all four donors shared, non-shared clonotypes had lower generation probabilities.

Repertoires were generated with immunoSEQ multiplex PCR, while TCRdb's copy carries only in-frame clones and drops some. The sample lists more than 2 million clones; around 93% were seen once. This CDR3 is 16 amino acids long. V was cut by 5 bases and J by 4 bases, with 20 bases left in between. Germline assignment: CDR1 SGHRS and CDR2 YFSETQ. Comment on this clone: Its target is not known.

Positively selected for CCR7, the CD45RO-negative cells used as naive CD8 cells excluded terminally differentiated effector memory CD45RA+ cells. The receptor was derived from a man in his late teens or twenties in good health. Some clones in this sample may be carry-over from other donors' samples. Material for sequencing was naive CD8+ T cells from PBMCs. The chain is built from TRBV5-1 and TRBJ2-3; maybe TRBD1 (6 bases). CDR3 in DNA: TGCGCCAGCAGGTCACGGCCAGGGGCTATCCCAGATACGCAGTATTTT. It codes for CASRSRPGAIPDTQYF.